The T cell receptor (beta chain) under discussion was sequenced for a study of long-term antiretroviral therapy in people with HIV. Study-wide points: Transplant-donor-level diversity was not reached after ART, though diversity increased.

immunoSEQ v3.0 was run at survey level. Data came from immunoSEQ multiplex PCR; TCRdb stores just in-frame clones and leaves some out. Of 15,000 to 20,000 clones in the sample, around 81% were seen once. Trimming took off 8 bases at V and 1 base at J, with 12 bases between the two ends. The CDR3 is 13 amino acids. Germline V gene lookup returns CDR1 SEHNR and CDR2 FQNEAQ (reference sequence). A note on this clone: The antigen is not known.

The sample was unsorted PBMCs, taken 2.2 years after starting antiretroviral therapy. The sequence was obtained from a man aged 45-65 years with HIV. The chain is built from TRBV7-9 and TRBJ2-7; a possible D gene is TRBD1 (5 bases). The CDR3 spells CASGLGPSYEQYF. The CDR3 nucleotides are TGTGCCAGCGGTTTGGGGCCATCCTACGAGCAGTACTTC.